The clone carrying this T cell receptor (beta chain) was seen repeatedly, ten times or more. The sample comes from a study of CD8 T cells in ankylosing spondylitis. The CDR3 covers 17 residues. With 4 bases clipped from V and 4 bases from J, the junction kept 11 bases outside the gene matches. From the 5' RACE reads, TCRdb called clonotypes with MiXCR, one entry per CDR3 protein. The sample gives over 95,000 distinct CDR3 sequences, almost 8.5% of which show up once; 8.5% to 10% is in the top ten. The specimen was blood, either unsorted or a sorted T cell fraction (not recorded which). The source is a male donor with ankylosing spondylitis or in good health (not recorded which). The J gene is TRBJ2-3, the V gene TRBV12-3 or TRBV12-4; TRBD1 agrees at 10 bases. Here the CDR3 reads CASSSRDRGMGPDTQYF. CDR3 coding DNA: TGTGCCAGCAGTTCGAGGGACAGGGGAATGGGGCCAGATACGCAGTATTTT.